Included here is one TCR beta chain sequence, with context. The antigen remains undetermined. On cycle 4 day 1 and cycle 7 day 1, as well as at baseline, blood was sampled. Using immunoSEQ multiplex PCR, the repertoire was profiled, and TCRdb retains in-frame clones only, with some absent. The data contain 130,000 or so clones, approximately 92% of them singletons. This record comes from a study of OX40 agonist ivuxolimab in advanced cancers. The overall study: Patients were treated with intravenous ivuxolimab, dosed at 0.01 to 10 mg/kg and infused every 2 weeks. Study-level points and caveats: Averaging showed that CD8+ T cells had more expanded clones than CD4+ did. CD4+ and CD8+ blood T cells expanded clonally by week 6 at 0.1 to 3.0 mg/kg.

The CDR3 is made up of 14 amino acids. Trimming left V 1 base short and J 2 bases short, with 8 bases between. The V gene's germline CDR1 is SGHRS and CDR2 YFSETQ. This sequence originates from an adult with an advanced solid tumor such as melanoma, head and neck, liver or kidney cancer. Sequenced here: CD4+ or CD8+ T cells sorted from blood, sampled in a trial of the OX40 agonist ivuxolimab. This chain links TRBV5-1 with TRBJ2-3; no reliable D call. The CDR3 spells CASSLSSTTDTQYF. The CDR3 region has the DNA TGCGCCAGCAGCTTGTCGTCCACCACAGATACGCAGTATTTT.